This T cell receptor beta chain was captured by sequencing in a study of identical twins. This clonotype was detected a few times. TCRdb re-analysed the 5' RACE reads in MiXCR, keeping a single row per CDR3 protein. The sample contains under 900,000 distinct CDR3 sequences, about 12% of which appear only once. The data were also submitted as part of a second study, on yellow fever vaccine responses in identical twins.

This receptor was taken from a woman under 30 in good health. Sequencing input: PBMCs.

The CDR3 region has the DNA TGTGCCAGCAGCCCGGGACTTTACTACGAGCAGTACGTC. It specifies CASSPGLYYEQYV. The chain is built from TRBV5-5 and TRBJ2-7, with D possibly TRBD2 on 6 matching bases. Germline CDR1 SGHKS, CDR2 YYEKEE (reference sequence). The CDR3 runs to 13 residues. Between the trimmed V and J ends, which lost 4 bases and 3 bases, there was a span of 11 bases.